This T cell receptor (beta chain) stems from a study of post-analysis software for immune sequencing data. Study results and caveats: The study found TRBV5-6, TRBV5-1 and TRBV20-1 among about five TRBV segments more frequent in patients than controls. When compared against controls, multiple sclerosis patients showed significantly lower normalized Chao1 diversity.

With regard to this clonotype: Its antigen is unknown.

Each TCR beta cDNA library carried unique molecular identifiers. TCRdb independently ran MiXCR on the PCR reads; one entry per CDR3 protein. The data hold about half a million distinct CDR3 sequences, with less than 45% observed a single time. CDR3 size: 20 residues. CDR1 and CDR2 (germline): LGHNA, YNFKEQ. Trimming cost V 0 bases and J 12 bases, with 33 bases left between them. Sequenced material: blood. The clonotype was recovered from a girl aged 10-17 years with multiple sclerosis. The chain couples TRBV4-2 to TRBJ2-1, with a tentative D call TRBD1 (7 bases). This CDR3 is CASSQDTLMPGGGPPWGQFF. CDR3 nucleotide sequence: TGTGCCAGCAGCCAAGATACTCTAATGCCAGGGGGAGGCCCACCTTGGGGGCAGTTCTTC.